This T cell receptor beta chain was sequenced for a study of cytomegalovirus exposure and HLA in healthy donors. CDR1 SGHTA and CDR2 FQGNSA come from the germline V gene. The V gene lost 3 bases and the J gene lost 1 base, with 15 bases spanning the gap. This CDR3 is 17 amino acids long. Findings of the study overall: In a later analysis, a missense DCLRE1C variant was linked to TCR beta V- and J-gene trimming. In a later analysis, specific HLA alleles were associated with approximately 16,000 TCR beta sequences at a 0.05 false discovery rate. Cytomegalovirus status was reportedly diagnosed by the classifier with high sensitivity and specificity. Versus the roughly 670-donor mean, an Asian-associated ancestry cluster reportedly showed fewer N-insertions in a later analysis.

Researchers ran the PCR with 60 Vbeta and 13 Jbeta primers. The repertoire was sequenced with immunoSEQ multiplex PCR; TCRdb's copy has only in-frame clones and lacks some. The sample contains around 120,000 clones, around two thirds of which appear only once. On this clone itself: Its antigen is as yet unknown.

The receptor was isolated from a human donor in good health. The sample was PBMCs. The rearrangement links TRBV7-2 to TRBJ2-2; D may be TRBD2 (6 bases). CDR3 region: CASSFRRLAKNTGELFF. In nucleotides, the CDR3 is TGTGCCAGCAGCTTCAGACGCCTAGCGAAGAACACCGGGGAGCTGTTTTTT.